This entry describes one T cell receptor (beta chain). Repertoires were generated with immunoSEQ multiplex PCR, while TCRdb's copy carries only in-frame clones and drops some. The table records about 56,000 clones, roughly 89% of them present only once. The sample belongs to a study of blood T cell repertoires in COVID-19. Across the whole study: Samples taken during acute and convalescent COVID-19 were collected in the United States, Italy and Spain. PBMCs, B-cell-depleted T cells, or T cells were the source of the cDNA or gDNA that made up the material.

This TCR came from a woman in her sixties or seventies with COVID-19, enrolled during active disease. Sequencing was carried out using peripheral blood.

The CDR3 spells CASSQATGDLSPLHF. The DNA of the CDR3 is TGTGCCAGCAGCCAAGCCACAGGGGATCTTTCACCCCTCCACTTT. This chain uses TRBV4-2 with TRBJ1-6; TRBD1 matches 7 bases. The CDR3 runs 15 residues. V lost 1 base to trimming and J lost 9 bases; unmatched junction nucleotides: 6. Germline loops: CDR1 LGHNA, CDR2 YNFKEQ.